This T cell receptor (beta chain) was sequenced in a study of breast tumors, draining lymph nodes, adjacent tissues (dated by TCRdb to the mid-2010s). Background for the entire study: Breast cancer patients provided tumor, adjacent nontumor tissue and axillary lymph nodes, and the study compared the TCR beta repertoires across these three sources. In human breast cancer, the study set out to evaluate how tumor, surrounding tissue and draining lymph node repertoires relate to one another and whether T cells may move between these sites.

This clonotype was seen many times. Its antigen target is currently unknown. Base qualities are not recorded, but no much larger clone differs from it by a single base. V drops 0 bases and J drops 0 bases, leaving 9 bases in between. Spanning cysteine to phenylalanine, the CDR3 consists of 16 amino acids. Only the CDR3 DNA stays, 48 bases, in frame from base 1. The germline V gene gives CDR1 as MGHRA and CDR2 as YSYEKL. TCRdb records Illumina HiSeq 2000 as the sequencer. TCR beta chain libraries were generated through multiplex PCR amplification. The amplified TCR beta chain products were analyzed by high-throughput sequencing. TCRdb handled the public reads itself, with Q25 trimming in fastp and clone calling in MiXCR, and kept productive beta chains. Each entry merges the rows of one CDR3 protein and shows their most common DNA and genes. The sample contains some 21,000 distinct CDR3 sequences, roughly 50% of them found a single time. In total, the top ten clones hold 7.8% of the sample.

The research as a whole found: In luminal-like breast cancer, tumor and nontumor tissue repertoires resembled each other significantly more than in basal-like breast cancer. T-cell repertoire diversity in tumors was found to be lower than in lymph nodes but higher than in nontumor tissue, and preferential V and J gene usage was observed. The data were judged consistent with most tumor T cells deriving from the lymph node and then expanding within tumor tissue. The study presented the conclusion that tumor T cells originate in lymph nodes as consistent with a hypothesis, not as something directly demonstrated.

The receptor chain draws on TRBV4-1 and TRBJ1-3, with a weak D call of TRBD1 (6 bases match). The sequence was collected from a female donor with breast cancer. Some clones in this sample may be carry-over from other donors' samples. Material for sequencing was breast tumor tissue. In nucleotides, the sequence is TGCGCCAGCAGCCAAGAAGGGACAAACTCTGGAAACACCATATATTTT. This codes for CASSQEGTNSGNTIYF.